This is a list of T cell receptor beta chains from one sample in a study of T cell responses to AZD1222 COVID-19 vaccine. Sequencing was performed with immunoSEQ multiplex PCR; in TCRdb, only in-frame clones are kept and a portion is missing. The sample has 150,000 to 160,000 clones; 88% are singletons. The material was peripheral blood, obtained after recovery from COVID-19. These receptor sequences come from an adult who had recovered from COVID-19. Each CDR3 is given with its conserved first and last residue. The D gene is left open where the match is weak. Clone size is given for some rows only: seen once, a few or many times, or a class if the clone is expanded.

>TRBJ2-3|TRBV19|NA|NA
CASSITRGNTGGPTDTQYF
TGTGCCAGTAGTATAACGAGGGGGAATACAGGAGGGCCCACAGATACGCAGTATTTT
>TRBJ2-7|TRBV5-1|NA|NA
CASSFTDLAYEQYF
TGCGCCAGCAGCTTTACTGACTTAGCCTACGAGCAGTACTTC
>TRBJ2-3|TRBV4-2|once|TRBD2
CASSQEREREGDTQYF
TGTGCCAGCAGCCAAGAACGCGAGCGGGAGGGAGATACGCAGTATTTT
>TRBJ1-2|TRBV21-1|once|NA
CAGAGGLRF
TGTGCCGGGGCTGGAGGGCTCCGCTTC
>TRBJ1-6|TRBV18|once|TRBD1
CASSGNRGSYNSPLHF
TGTGCCAGCTCCGGGAACAGGGGCTCTTATAATTCACCCCTCCACTTT
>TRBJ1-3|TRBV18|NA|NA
CASSPTGLSGNTIYF
TGTGCCAGCTCACCCACAGGCCTATCTGGAAACACCATATATTTT
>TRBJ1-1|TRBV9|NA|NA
CASSVGGRTGSTEAFF
TGTGCCAGCAGCGTAGGCGGGCGGACGGGGAGCACTGAAGCTTTCTTT
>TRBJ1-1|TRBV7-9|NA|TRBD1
CASSPNYGQGADTEAFF
TGTGCCAGCAGCCCCAACTATGGACAGGGGGCTGACACTGAAGCTTTCTTT
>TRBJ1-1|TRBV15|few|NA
CATSRDAADEAFF
TGTGCCACCAGCAGAGATGCGGCGGATGAAGCTTTCTTT
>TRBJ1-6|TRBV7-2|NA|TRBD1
CASSWVQGADSPLHF
TGTGCCAGCAGCTGGGTGCAGGGGGCCGATTCACCCCTCCACTTT
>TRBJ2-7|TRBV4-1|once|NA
CASSPYGTSSYEQYF
TGCGCCAGCAGCCCATACGGGACCTCCTCCTACGAGCAGTACTTC
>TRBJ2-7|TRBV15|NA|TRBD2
CATSSGTSGNYEQYF
TGTGCCACCAGCAGTGGGACTAGCGGAAATTACGAGCAGTACTTC
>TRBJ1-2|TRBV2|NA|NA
CASSESEDGTF
TGTGCCAGCAGTGAATCCGAAGACGGCACCTTC
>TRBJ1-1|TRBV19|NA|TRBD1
CASRGDRWTTEAFF
TGTGCCAGTAGGGGGGACAGGTGGACGACTGAAGCTTTCTTT
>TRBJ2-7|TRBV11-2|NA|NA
CASSLQTSYEQYF
TGTGCCAGCAGCTTACAGACTTCCTACGAGCAGTACTTC
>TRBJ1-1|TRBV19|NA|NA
CAIRGGGTEAFF
TGTGCCATTAGGGGAGGGGGCACTGAAGCTTTCTTT
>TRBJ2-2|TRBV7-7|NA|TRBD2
CASSLVLAANTGELFF
TGTGCTAGCAGCTTGGTACTAGCGGCGAACACCGGGGAGCTGTTTTTT
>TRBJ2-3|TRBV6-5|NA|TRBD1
CASIQGTDTQYF
TGTGCCAGCATACAGGGGACAGATACGCAGTATTTT
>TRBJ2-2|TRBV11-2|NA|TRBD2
CASSWTSGAGTGELFF
TGTGCCAGCAGCTGGACTAGCGGGGCGGGCACCGGGGAGCTGTTTTTT
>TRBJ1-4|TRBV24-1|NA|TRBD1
CATLQGALARGNEKLFF
TGTGCCACCTTACAGGGGGCTCTGGCGCGGGGAAATGAAAAACTGTTTTTT
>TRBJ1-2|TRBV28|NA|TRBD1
CASSSTRQGPNYGYTF
TGTGCCAGCAGTTCCACTCGACAGGGGCCGAACTATGGCTACACCTTC
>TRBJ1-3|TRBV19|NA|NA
CASSIDAENTIYF
TGTGCCAGTAGTATCGATGCGGAAAACACCATATATTTT
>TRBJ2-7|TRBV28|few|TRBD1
CASTGQGTLEVLSYEQYF
TGTGCCAGCACGGGACAGGGGACGCTGGAAGTACTCTCCTACGAGCAGTACTTC
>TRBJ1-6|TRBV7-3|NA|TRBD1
CASSLLGQANSPLHF
TGTGCCAGCAGCTTATTAGGACAGGCCAATTCACCCCTCCACTTT
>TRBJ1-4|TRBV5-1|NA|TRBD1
CASSLGQGSGNEKLFF
TGCGCCAGCAGCTTGGGACAGGGCTCGGGTAATGAAAAACTGTTTTTT
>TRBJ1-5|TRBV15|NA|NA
CATSRAGTPSSQPQHF
TGTGCCACCAGCAGGGCCGGGACGCCGAGTTCTCAGCCCCAGCATTTT
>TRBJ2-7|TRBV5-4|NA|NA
CASSRSRGGSDAYEQYF
TGTGCCAGCAGCCGTAGCCGGGGAGGCTCCGACGCCTACGAGCAGTACTTC
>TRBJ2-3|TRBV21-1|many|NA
CASSKGGSSGSRLTDTQYF
TGTGCCAGCAGCAAAGGAGGGTCTAGCGGGAGCAGGCTTACAGATACGCAGTATTTT
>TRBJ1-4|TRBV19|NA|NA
CASSLRYGLEKLFF
TGTGCCAGTAGCTTAAGGTACGGACTGGAAAAACTGTTTTTT
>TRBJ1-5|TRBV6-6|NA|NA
CASAQGRRWTNQPQHF
TGTGCCAGCGCGCAGGGTAGACGGTGGACAAATCAGCCCCAGCATTTT
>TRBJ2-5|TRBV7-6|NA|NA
CASSLGGTVKRETQYF
TGTGCCAGCAGCTTAGGCGGGACAGTAAAAAGGGAGACCCAGTACTTC
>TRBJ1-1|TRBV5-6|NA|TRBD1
CASSFNRGDTMNTEAFF
TGTGCCAGCAGCTTTAACAGGGGGGATACTATGAACACTGAAGCTTTCTTT
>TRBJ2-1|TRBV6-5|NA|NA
CASSYRNYNEQFF
TGTGCCAGCAGTTACCGTAACTACAATGAGCAGTTCTTC
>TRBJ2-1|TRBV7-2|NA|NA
CASSNRVSEQFF
TGTGCCAGCAGCAACAGGGTAAGTGAGCAGTTCTTC
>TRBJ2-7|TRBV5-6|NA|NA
CASSGTGTLRNEQYF
TGTGCCAGCAGCGGTACCGGGACGCTCCGGAACGAGCAGTACTTC
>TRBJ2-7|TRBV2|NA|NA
CASQEGAYEQYF
TGTGCCAGCCAAGAAGGGGCTTACGAGCAGTACTTC
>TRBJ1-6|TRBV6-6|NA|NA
CASSRLRSMTANNSPLHF
TGTGCCAGCAGTCGTCTAAGGTCTATGACAGCAAATAATTCACCCCTCCACTTT
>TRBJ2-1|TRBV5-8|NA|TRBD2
CASSPWGGGIHNEQFF
TGTGCCAGCAGCCCGTGGGGCGGGGGTATCCACAATGAGCAGTTCTTC
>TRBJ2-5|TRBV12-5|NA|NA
CASGSSDTETQYF
TGTGCTAGTGGTTCGAGTGACACTGAGACCCAGTACTTC
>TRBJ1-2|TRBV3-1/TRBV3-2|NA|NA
CASSSVMGGYTF
TGTGCCAGCAGCTCCGTAATGGGAGGCTACACCTTC
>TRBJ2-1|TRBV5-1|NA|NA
CASTSDPSYNEQFF
TGCGCCAGCACCTCGGACCCCTCCTACAATGAGCAGTTCTTC
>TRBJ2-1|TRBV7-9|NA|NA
CASSFVRGPYNEQFF
TGTGCCAGCAGCTTTGTTCGGGGGCCATACAATGAGCAGTTCTTC